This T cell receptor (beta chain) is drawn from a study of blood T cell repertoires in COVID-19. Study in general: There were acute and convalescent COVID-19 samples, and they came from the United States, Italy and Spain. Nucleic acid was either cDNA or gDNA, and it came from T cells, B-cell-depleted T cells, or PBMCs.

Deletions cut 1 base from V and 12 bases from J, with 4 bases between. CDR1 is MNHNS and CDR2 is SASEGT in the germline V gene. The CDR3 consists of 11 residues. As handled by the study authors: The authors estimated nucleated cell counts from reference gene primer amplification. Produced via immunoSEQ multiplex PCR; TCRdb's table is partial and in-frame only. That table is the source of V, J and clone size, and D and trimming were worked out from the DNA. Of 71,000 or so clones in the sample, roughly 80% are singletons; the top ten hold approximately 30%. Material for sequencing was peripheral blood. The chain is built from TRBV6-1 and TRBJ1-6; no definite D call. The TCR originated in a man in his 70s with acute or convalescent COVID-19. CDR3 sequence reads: CASSEVQPLHF. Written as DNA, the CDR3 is TGTGCCAGCAGTGAAGTTCAACCCCTCCACTTT.